The 27 T cell receptor beta chains below were found in one sample sequenced in a study of blood T cell repertoires in COVID-19. The table came from immunoSEQ multiplex PCR; TCRdb's copy has only in-frame clones and leaves some out. Of approximately 300,000 clones detected, approximately 90% appear once; the ten largest clones hold about 4%. Sequenced sample: peripheral blood. These receptors originate from a woman between 40 and 50 years old with acute or convalescent COVID-19.

V and J are TRBV19 and TRBJ1-2; the match to TRBD1 covers 7 bases. CDR1 is LNHDA, CDR2 SQIVND, per germline (reference sequence). V lost 7 bases and J lost 4; bases outside the gene matches: 6. The CDR3 consists of 13 residues. The CDR3 nucleotides read TGTGCCAGTAATTCAGGGGGGCCCTATGGCTACACCTTC. Encoded protein: CASNSGGPYGYTF. The full variable domain, completed using reference TRBV19 and TRBJ1-2, is DGGITQSPKYLFRKEGQNVTLSCEQNLNHDAMYWYRQDPGQGLRLIYYSQIVNDFQKGDIAEGYSVSREKKESFPLTVTSAQKNPTAFYLCASNSGGPYGYTFGSGTRLTVV.

This chain connects TRBV6-5 to TRBJ1-1, with D perhaps matching TRBD1 (6 bases). This CDR3 is built from 15 residues. Trimming left V 0 bases short and J 5 bases short, with 13 bases between. Per germline, CDR1 MNHEY and CDR2 SVGAGI. CDR3 in amino acids: CASSYSWTETTEAFF. CDR3 DNA sequence: TGTGCCAGCAGTTACTCGTGGACAGAGACTACTGAAGCTTTCTTT.

Remarks on this clone: The identical CDR3 is also encoded by other nucleotide sequences in the sample. The rearrangement joins TRBV5-1 to TRBJ1-5; TRBD1 agrees at 10 bases. The CDR3 loop spans 14 amino acids. V lost 3 bases to trimming and J lost 4 bases; unmatched junction nucleotides: 1. CDR1 is SGHRS, CDR2 YFSETQ, per germline. The CDR3 sequence: CASSSGQGNQPQHF. The CDR3 region has the DNA TGCGCCAGCAGCTCGGGACAGGGGAATCAGCCCCAGCATTTT.

CDR3 nucleotides: TGTGCCAGCAGTATAACAGGGTCCAATCAGCCCCAGCATTTT. Its protein product is CASSITGSNQPQHF. V usage is TRBV7-9 and J usage is TRBJ1-5; D might be TRBD1 (6 bases). The CDR3 sequence is 14 residues long. The V gene's germline CDR1 is SEHNR and CDR2 FQNEAQ (reference sequence). With 6 bases removed from V and 3 bases from J, the gap between germline ends came to 12 bases.

V is TRBV5-1 and J is TRBJ1-4; 9 bases are shared with TRBD1. There are 14 residues in the CDR3. The V gene end was trimmed by 4 bases and the J gene end by 7 bases; junction bases not matched to a gene: 5. From germline, CDR1 is SGHRS and CDR2 YFSETQ. In nucleotides, the CDR3 is TGCGCCAGCAGCCATACAGGGGGCGGTGAAAAACTGTTTTTT. Protein sequence: CASSHTGGGEKLFF. Supplemented by reference TRBV5-1 and TRBJ1-4, the full variable domain reads KAGVTQTPRYLIKTRGQQVTLSCSPISGHRSVSWYQQTPGQGLQFLFEYFSETQRNKGNFPGRFSGRQFSNSRSEMNVSTLELGDSALYLCASSHTGGGEKLFFGSGTQLSVL.

On this clone: The junction departs from germline at one end; a sequencing error may be responsible. The DNA of the CDR3 is TGTGCCAGCAGCTTAGGGGGACAGCAACCGCCGGTCTTC. Translation gives CASSLGGQQPPVF. The chain employs TRBV7-3 and TRBJ2-1; 7 nucleotides line up with TRBD1. The CDR3 is 13 amino acids. The germline CDR1 and CDR2 sequences are SGHTA and FQGTGA.

The chain uses TRBV5-6 and TRBJ2-7; D ambiguous. The CDR3 is 13 amino acids. Germline V lookup: CDR1 SGHDT, CDR2 YYEEEE. Trimming cost V 4 bases and J 9 bases, with 17 bases left between them. CDR3 coding DNA: TGTGCCAGCAGCCCCCAAAATCGTGGGCGGCAGTACGTC. Its translation: CASSPQNRGRQYV.

J is TRBJ1-6 and V is TRBV6-4, with a weak D call TRBD1 (5 bases). Germline CDR1 is MRHNA and CDR2 is SNTAGT. The length of the CDR3 is 15 residues. V was pared by 4 bases and J by 13 bases, with 20 bases between. The CDR3 DNA reads TGTGCCAGCAGTGTAAGCTCGGGGGGGGATTATCCCCTCCACTTT. Translation: CASSVSSGGDYPLHF.

The chain carries TRBV7-2 and TRBJ1-3, with 9 bases matching TRBD1. The CDR3 is 16 amino acids. Germline V gene sequence: CDR1 SGHTA, CDR2 FQGNSA. Trimming at V came to 3 bases and at J to 2 bases, leaving 5 bases not matched to a gene. In DNA, the CDR3 is TGTGCCAGCAGCTTGGACAGGGGAGGGACTGGAAACACCATATATTTT. This gives the protein CASSLDRGGTGNTIYF.

CDR3 region: CASSSPSRGVDSYNEQFF. Here the CDR3 DNA reads TGCGCCAGCAGCTCGCCCTCGCGGGGGGTCGACTCCTACAATGAGCAGTTCTTC. V is TRBV5-1 and J is TRBJ2-1, with 8 bases identical to TRBD2. This CDR3 region has 18 residues. Germline trimming cut 3 bases from V and 0 bases from J; bases unmatched to any gene: 11. Germline lookup yields CDR1 SGHRS and CDR2 YFSETQ.

J is TRBJ1-4 and V is TRBV5-1, with a possible D match to TRBD1 (5 bases). The ends were cut back, 4 bases at V and 7 bases at J, with 14 bases in the middle. CDR1 is SGHRS, CDR2 YFSETQ, per germline. The CDR3 loop spans 14 amino acids. CDR3 coding DNA: TGCGCCAGCAGCCAGACAGCGGGGAGTGAAAAACTGTTTTTT. Amino acid sequence: CASSQTAGSEKLFF.

J is TRBJ2-3 and V is TRBV7-9; the match to TRBD2 covers 12 bases. The CDR3 length is 17 residues. From germline, CDR1 is SEHNR and CDR2 FQNEAQ (reference sequence). V was clipped by 4 bases and J by 0 bases; unmatched bases: 5. In nucleotides, the CDR3 is TGTGCCAGCAGCTCCCTACTAGCGGGGGGAAGCACAGATACGCAGTATTTT. Translated, it gives CASSSLLAGGSTDTQYF.

The rearrangement uses TRBV24-1 and TRBJ2-2; D is perhaps TRBD1 (6 bases). The CDR3 totals 16 residues. Germline CDR1 is KGHDR and CDR2 is SFDVKD. V lost 0 bases, J lost 2 bases, and 9 bases lay in between. The CDR3 sequence: CATSDLSDRNTGELFF. DNA of the CDR3: TGTGCCACCAGTGATTTGTCGGACAGAAACACCGGGGAGCTGTTTTTT.

The V gene is TRBV30, the J gene TRBJ1-2; D gene ambiguous. The CDR3 covers 13 residues. Trimming left V 3 bases short and J 6 bases short, with 14 bases between. Germline assignment: CDR1 GTSNPN and CDR2 SVGIG (reference sequence). The CDR3 nucleotides are TGTGCCTGGAGCCTCCAGGTGGGAGATGGCTACACCTTC. This encodes CAWSLQVGDGYTF.

The chain employs TRBV5-6 and TRBJ2-1; 10 bases agree with TRBD2. The CDR3 contains 17 residues. Germline-derived CDR1 and CDR2 are SGHDT and YYEEEE. J gave up 7 bases and V 0 bases, and 10 bases lay outside the gene matches. The CDR3, as DNA: TGTGCCAGCAGCTTGGCCGCTTCTACTAGCGGGGCTAATGAGCAGTTCTTC. Amino acid sequence: CASSLAASTSGANEQFF.

This chain joins TRBV28 and TRBJ1-2, with D uncertain. Trimming removed 6 bases from V and 3 bases from J, with 5 bases in between. The CDR3 is 11 amino acids. Germline V lookup: CDR1 MDHEN, CDR2 SYDVKM. CDR3 sequence (DNA): TGTGCCAGCAGCTCCGACTATGGCTACACCTTC. Translating gives CASSSDYGYTF.

The V and J genes are TRBV30 and TRBJ1-2, with D perhaps matching TRBD1 (5 bases). Germline assignment: CDR1 GTSNPN and CDR2 SVGIG (reference sequence). V was shortened by 1 base and J by 6 bases, with 12 bases between the two germline ends. This CDR3 contains 13 residues. The chain's CDR3 is CAWSGQIMNGYTF. For the CDR3, the DNA is TGTGCCTGGAGTGGACAGATTATGAATGGCTACACCTTC.

The rearrangement joins TRBV5-1 to TRBJ1-2, with D perhaps TRBD1 (6 bases). This CDR3 is 14 amino acids long. Between the trimmed V and J ends, which lost 0 bases and 8 bases, there was a span of 14 bases. Germline lookup yields CDR1 SGHRS and CDR2 YFSETQ. In DNA form, the CDR3 reads TGCGCCAGCAGCTTGGACAGGGCCGCAAAGGGCTACACCTTC. Its protein product is CASSLDRAAKGYTF.

This sequence joins TRBV6-4 and TRBJ2-7; tentatively, D is TRBD1 (6 bases). This CDR3 is built from 12 residues. V gave up 7 bases and J gave up 2 bases, with 9 bases separating them. Germline loops: CDR1 MRHNA, CDR2 SNTAGT. The CDR3 here is CASMGHPYEQYV. In DNA, the CDR3 is TGTGCCAGCATGGGACACCCCTACGAGCAGTACGTC.

J is TRBJ1-1 and V is TRBV7-2, with D possibly TRBD1 on 5 matching bases. The CDR3 is made up of 15 amino acids. Germline CDR1 is SGHTA and CDR2 is FQGNSA. V was pared by 0 bases and J by 1 base, with 9 bases between. CDR3 nucleotides: TGTGCCAGCAGCTTAGCGTGGGGCAGGAACACTGAAGCTTTCTTT. The encoded protein is CASSLAWGRNTEAFF. The whole variable domain, filled in from reference TRBV7-2 and TRBJ1-1, reads GAGVSQSPSNKVTEKGKDVELRCDPISGHTALYWYRQSLGQGLEFLIYFQGNSAPDKSGLPSDRFSAERTGGSVSTLTIQRTQQEDSAVYLCASSLAWGRNTEAFFGQGTRLTVV.

The V and J genes are TRBV3-1 (or the pseudogene TRBV3-2) and TRBJ2-5; tentatively, D is TRBD2 (7 bases). V dropped 3 bases and J dropped 4 bases, with 18 bases sitting between them. Germline V gene sequence: CDR1 LGHDT, CDR2 YNNKEL (reference sequence). The length of the CDR3 is 16 residues. The CDR3 protein is CASSQTVGGPGETQYF. The DNA for the CDR3 is TGTGCCAGCAGCCAGACAGTCGGGGGGCCGGGAGAGACCCAGTACTTC.

The chain is built from TRBV6-6 and TRBJ1-1; D uncertain. Germline V CDR1 and CDR2: MNHNY, SVGAGI (reference sequence). The CDR3 is 11 amino acids. V was clipped by 7 bases and J by 1 base, with 4 bases between them. The CDR3 nucleotides are TGTGCCAGCATAGAGAACACTGAAGCTTTCTTT. It specifies CASIENTEAFF.

The V and J genes are TRBV23-1 and TRBJ1-1; D is unresolved. TRBV23-1 is assigned to the ORF class and has an uncertain function. Between the trimmed V and J ends, which lost 3 bases and 2 bases, there was a span of 13 bases. The CDR3 has 15 amino acids. DNA for the CDR3: TGCGCCAGCAGTCAGGGCAGTATAAGCAACACTGAAGCTTTCTTT. Translation: CASSQGSISNTEAFF.

The chain carries TRBV7-9 and TRBJ1-2, with 7 positions matching TRBD1. The CDR3 length is 15 residues. V was clipped by 4 bases and J by 4 bases; unmatched bases: 9. Germline values: CDR1 SEHNR, CDR2 FQNEAQ (reference sequence). The CDR3 sequence: CASSSITGAGYGYTF. The DNA for the CDR3 is TGTGCCAGCAGCTCCATTACAGGGGCCGGCTATGGCTACACCTTC. Supplemented by reference TRBV7-9 and TRBJ1-2, the full variable domain reads DTGVSQNPRHKITKRGQNVTFRCDPISEHNRLYWYRQTLGQGPEFLTYFQNEAQLEKSRLLSDRFSAERPKGSFSTLEIQRTEQGDSAMYLCASSSITGAGYGYTFGSGTRLTVV.

This chain links TRBV7-7 with TRBJ2-4, with a weak D call TRBD2 (6 bases). The CDR3 spans 17 residues. Trimming took 4 bases from V and 1 from J, leaving 17 bases between them. The germline V gene has CDR1 SSHAT and CDR2 FNYEAQ (reference sequence). CDR3: CASSSPRQGLAKNIQYF. CDR3 sequence (DNA): TGTGCCAGCAGCTCCCCCCGGCAGGGACTGGCCAAAAACATTCAGTACTTC.

This sequence joins TRBV2 and TRBJ2-1; D may be TRBD2 (6 bases). The CDR3 extends over 14 amino acids. Germline V gene sequence: CDR1 SNHLY, CDR2 FYNNEI. Trimming took 4 bases from V and 8 from J, leaving 15 bases between them. The CDR3 bases are TGTGCCAGCAGTGGGTGGACTACGATATATGAGCAGTTCTTC. Encoded protein: CASSGWTTIYEQFF.

The J gene is TRBJ2-1, the V gene TRBV3-1 (or the pseudogene TRBV3-2); TRBD2 agrees at 11 bases. The V segment lost 0 bases and the J segment 6 bases; nucleotides outside the gene matches: 4. The CDR3 totals 16 residues. Germline-derived CDR1 and CDR2 are LGHDT and YNNKEL (reference sequence). CDR3 in amino acids: CASSQEGGTSGNEQFF. For the CDR3, the DNA is TGTGCCAGCAGCCAAGAGGGCGGGACTAGCGGCAATGAGCAGTTCTTC.